In its sample, the clone carrying this TCR beta chain was seen a few times. Its matching antigen is unknown. This sample stems from a study of T-cell memory formation after mild COVID-19. Study-wide findings and caveats: SARS-CoV-2 specificity was not confirmed for second-wave clones peaking on day 37. Contracting CD4+ clones lay largely in CM and EM, with CD8+ ones residing in EMRA.

Germline assignment: CDR1 MNHEY and CDR2 SVGEGT. This CDR3 comprises 20 residues. V shed 7 bases, J shed 4 bases, and the junction held 20 bases outside the gene matches. TCRdb re-derived calls from the 5' RACE reads in MiXCR, one entry per CDR3 protein. The sample shows under 400,000 distinct CDR3 sequences, around a fifth of them seen only once. The J gene is TRBJ2-2, the V gene TRBV6-2 or TRBV6-3, with 11 positions matching TRBD1. The sequenced sample was PBMCs or a T cell subset sorted from them (not recorded which). This receptor was identified in an adult woman who had mild COVID-19 (a few samples of this study predate the infection). Cell type and time point are not known. The CDR3 nucleotides read TGTGCCAGCAACTCACTAACAGGACAGGGGGCGCGTATAAGCACCGGGGAGCTGTTTTTT. Protein product: CASNSLTGQGARISTGELFF.